One and the same sample provided the 20 T cell receptor beta chains below, sequenced in a study of blood T cells in healthy people across ages. A sample-barcoded 5' primer and a J-beta primer mix were used in a second PCR of about 6 to 11 cycles. Each CDR3 protein gets one entry after TCRdb re-called the 5' RACE reads with MiXCR. Altogether around 600,000 distinct CDR3 sequences are present, around half being singletons, with the ten largest covering around 23%. Sequenced input: blood. These receptors were obtained from a man aged 80 or over in good health.

The chain uses TRBV29-1 and TRBJ1-2; weak D call: TRBD1 (5 bases). The CDR3 extends over 14 amino acids. Trimming shortened V by 1 base and J by 2 bases, and 11 bases separated the two germline ends. CDR1 and CDR2 (germline): SQVTM, ANQGSEA. The CDR3 region is CSVEAKAGNYGYTF. DNA for the CDR3: TGCAGCGTTGAAGCGAAGGCAGGGAACTATGGCTACACCTTC.

V and J are TRBV20-1 and TRBJ2-1; tentative D call: TRBD1 (6 bases). Trimming removed 6 bases from V and 2 bases from J, with 11 bases in between. The germline V gene has CDR1 DFQATT and CDR2 SNEGSKA (reference sequence). This CDR3 has 13 amino acids. CDR3 sequence reads: CSATRGTYNEQFF. The CDR3 DNA reads as TGCAGTGCAACCAGGGGAACCTACAATGAGCAGTTCTTC.

The chain is built from TRBV25-1 and TRBJ2-1; D call uncertain. The CDR3 has 15 residues. Trimming left V 3 bases short and J 4 bases short, with 13 bases between. Per the germline V gene, CDR1 is MGHDK and CDR2 is SYGVNS. CDR3 DNA sequence: TGTGCCAGCAGTGAGTTTAGCTCGGGTTACAATGAGCAGTTCTTC. It is translated as CASSEFSSGYNEQFF.

The chain employs TRBV12-1 and TRBJ2-1; the D call in the table, TRBD1, was not verified against the DNA. TRBV12-1 is given as a pseudogene. There are 16 residues in the CDR3. The DNA of the CDR3 is TGTGCCAGCAGCCCGCCCCTCACGGGGTCCTACAATGAGCAGTTCTTC. Its translation is CASSPPLTGSYNEQFF.

The genes are TRBV7-9 and TRBJ2-1; D remains unclear. The CDR3 runs 12 residues. Trimming left V 5 bases short and J 9 bases short, with 11 bases between. Germline V gene lookup returns CDR1 SEHNR and CDR2 FQNEAQ (reference sequence). CDR3 sequence reads: CASSLTVGEQFF. The DNA for the CDR3 is TGTGCCAGCAGCCTCACGGTCGGTGAGCAGTTCTTC.

This clonotype was seen a single time. The chain carries TRBV5-1 and TRBJ2-3, with 10 bases identical to TRBD2. The CDR3 runs 16 residues. Germline V gene lookup returns CDR1 SGHRS and CDR2 YFSETQ. The V and J ends lost 3 bases and 4 bases, in that order; junction bases with no gene match: 8. Here the CDR3 DNA reads TGCGCCAGCAGCTCTAGCGGGAGAACGACCCCAGATACGCAGTATTTT. This encodes CASSSSGRTTPDTQYF.

The V gene is TRBV20-1, the J gene TRBJ1-6; perhaps TRBD1 as D (5 bases). V gave up 5 bases and J gave up 5 bases, with 13 bases separating them. Per the germline V gene, CDR1 is DFQATT and CDR2 is SNEGSKA (reference sequence). This CDR3 is built from 14 residues. The CDR3 region is CSAPRDLHNSPLHF. CDR3 bases: TGCAGTGCTCCCAGGGATTTACATAATTCACCCCTCCACTTT.

This clonotype turned up a few times. The V and J genes are TRBV5-1 and TRBJ1-6; a weak D match, TRBD1 (5 bases). The germline gives CDR1 SGHRS, CDR2 YFSETQ. The CDR3 length is 15 residues. Trimming removed 4 bases at V and 7 bases at J, with 15 bases between. This chain's CDR3 is CASSVQGDGNSPLHF. The CDR3 bases are TGCGCCAGCAGCGTTCAGGGCGACGGGAATTCACCCCTCCACTTT.

V gene TRBV7-2 combines with J gene TRBJ2-1; a weak D match, TRBD2 (5 bases). The CDR3 contains 13 residues. Germline CDR1 reads SGHTA; CDR2 reads FQGNSA. V was clipped by 5 bases and J by 5 bases, with 10 bases between them. CDR3 DNA: TGTGCCAGCAGCGTAGGGAGTAACAATGAGCAGTTCTTC. It translates to CASSVGSNNEQFF.

The CDR3 protein is CASSARLASDTQYF. CDR3 bases: TGTGCCAGCAGCGCCCGACTAGCCTCAGATACGCAGTATTTT. The chain recombines TRBV9 with TRBJ2-3, with 7 positions matching TRBD2. This CDR3 has 14 amino acids. V shed 3 bases and J 4 bases; nucleotides not matched to a gene: 5. Germline loops: CDR1 SGDLS, CDR2 YYNGEE.

This clonotype was seen a handful of times. The J gene is TRBJ2-1, the V gene TRBV2, with 7 bases identical to TRBD2. The CDR3 runs to 13 residues. The germline V gene encodes CDR1 SNHLY and CDR2 FYNNEI. CDR3 in DNA: TGTGGCGGACTAGAGGGCGGGATTAATGAGCAGTTCTTC. Amino acids: CGGLEGGINEQFF.

The chain couples TRBV6-5 to TRBJ1-1; 7 bases are shared with TRBD1. The V gene's germline CDR1 is MNHEY and CDR2 SVGAGI. This CDR3 has 14 amino acids. J was trimmed by 5 bases and V by 6 bases; bases with no gene match: 9. The CDR3 bases are TGTGCCAGCAGCCCGGCGGCGGACAGGACTGAAGCTTTCTTT. It codes for CASSPAADRTEAFF.

There are a few counts of this clonotype. The CDR3 region has the DNA TGTGCCATCAGCCCTCGACAGCCCGATTCTGGTACGCAGTATTTT. It codes for CAISPRQPDSGTQYF. V and J are TRBV10-3 and TRBJ2-3; a weak D match, TRBD1 (5 bases). Trimming pared 6 bases from V and 8 bases from J, leaving 21 bases between. This CDR3 has 15 residues. The V gene's germline CDR1 is ENHRY and CDR2 SYGVKD.

The sample holds a few counts of this clonotype. The V call is TRBV5-1, the J call TRBJ2-7, with D perhaps matching TRBD2 (6 bases). Germline CDR1 SGHRS, CDR2 YFSETQ. The CDR3 is 12 amino acids. The V and J ends lost 3 bases and 4 bases respectively, with 8 bases between them. The CDR3 DNA reads as TGCGCCAGCAGCTCCGCGGGGTACGAGCAGTACTTC. Translated: CASSSAGYEQYF.

This clonotype was detected once. The V gene is TRBV4-3, the J gene TRBJ2-6; no definite D call. The CDR3 contains 17 residues. From germline, CDR1 is LGHNA and CDR2 YSLEER. V was clipped by 1 base and J by 0 bases, with 10 bases between them. The CDR3 loop reads CASSQGGTYSGANVLTF. In DNA, the CDR3 is TGCGCCAGCAGCCAAGGAGGCACCTACTCTGGGGCCAACGTCCTGACTTTC.

There are a few counts of this clonotype. This sequence joins TRBV12-3 or TRBV12-4 and TRBJ2-5, with 7 bases lining up with TRBD1. The J segment lost 2 bases and the V segment lost 3 bases, leaving 9 bases of the junction unmatched. CDR3 length: 16 residues. CDR3 sequence: CASSFSYRGGQETQYF. As DNA, the CDR3 is TGTGCCAGCAGTTTCTCGTACAGGGGCGGGCAAGAGACCCAGTACTTC.

The chain carries TRBV5-1 and TRBJ2-1; no definite D call. V gave up 0 bases and J gave up 2 bases, with 12 bases separating them. This CDR3 comprises 16 residues. The germline V gene encodes CDR1 SGHRS and CDR2 YFSETQ. CDR3 loop: CASSLGAATTYNEQFF. The CDR3 DNA reads as TGCGCCAGCAGCTTGGGGGCCGCCACCACCTACAATGAGCAGTTCTTC.

This clonotype was observed a handful of times. The J gene is TRBJ2-7, the V gene TRBV12-3 or TRBV12-4, with TRBD1 matching 7 bases. The ends lost 3 bases at V and 2 bases at J; junction bases unmatched: 7. The CDR3 contains 15 residues. This CDR3 is CASSFPPTGTYEQYF. For the CDR3, the DNA is TGTGCCAGCAGTTTTCCTCCGACAGGGACCTACGAGCAGTACTTC.

The gene calls are TRBV9 and TRBJ2-3; D remains ambiguous. The CDR3 is made up of 14 amino acids. The germline V gene encodes CDR1 SGDLS and CDR2 YYNGEE. The V end was cut by 1 base, the J end by 4 bases, with 10 bases between. As DNA, the CDR3 is TGTGCCAGCAGCGTAAGATCCGTAGCAGATACGCAGTATTTT. Translated, it gives CASSVRSVADTQYF.

V gene TRBV20-1 combines with J gene TRBJ2-7, with D maybe TRBD1 (5 bases). This CDR3 has 14 amino acids. The germline V gene has CDR1 DFQATT and CDR2 SNEGSKA (reference sequence). The ends were cut back, 3 bases at V and 0 bases at J, with 12 bases in the middle. For the CDR3, the DNA is TGCAGTGCTAGCGGCAGGGTGAGCTCCTACGAGCAGTACTTC. This codes for CSASGRVSSYEQYF.